The rows below give T cell receptor beta chains drawn from one sample of a study of blood T cells in healthy people across ages. TCRdb ran MiXCR on the 5' RACE reads and lists one entry per CDR3 protein. The sample records hundreds of thousands of distinct CDR3 sequences, approximately 50% being singletons. Material for sequencing was blood. The receptor source for this set is a man aged 55 to 70 in good health. The CDR3 runs from the conserved cysteine through the conserved F or W. Each record gives: J gene, V gene, D gene, clone size, CDR3 protein, CDR3 DNA. The D gene is left open where the match is weak. A clone size is listed for some rows: how often the clone was seen (once, few, many), or a class if it is expanded.

>TRBJ1-4|TRBV12-3/TRBV12-4|.|.
CASSFEIEKLFF
TGTGCCAGCAGTTTCGAGATTGAAAAACTGTTTTTT
>TRBJ2-1|TRBV25-1|.|few
CASESTRGAAYNEQFF
TGTGCCAGCGAGTCAACCCGGGGGGCCGCCTACAATGAGCAGTTCTTC
>TRBJ2-5|TRBV29-1|.|.
CSVEAGGQETQYF
TGCAGCGTTGAGGCGGGCGGACAAGAGACCCAGTACTTC
>TRBJ2-3|TRBV5-1|.|few
CASSLDRPDTQYF
TGCGCCAGCAGCTTGGACAGACCAGATACGCAGTATTTT
>TRBJ2-2|TRBV5-1|TRBD1|few
CASSLGDRHTGELFF
TGCGCCAGCAGCTTGGGGGACAGACACACCGGGGAGCTGTTTTTT
>TRBJ2-5|TRBV6-5|.|.
CASSYGQGSWGETQYF
TGTGCCAGCAGTTACGGTCAGGGCTCTTGGGGGGAGACCCAGTACTTC
>TRBJ2-1|TRBV29-1|.|few
CSVAFTYNEQFF
TGCAGCGTTGCGTTTACCTACAATGAGCAGTTCTTT
>TRBJ1-1|TRBV5-1|TRBD1|.
CASSRTGTLTEAFF
TGCGCCAGCAGCCGGACAGGGACTCTGACTGAAGCTTTCTTT
>TRBJ2-1|TRBV7-2|.|.
CASSLRLGQVNEQFF
TGTGCCAGCAGCTTACGCTTAGGGCAGGTCAATGAGCAGTTCTTC
>TRBJ2-3|TRBV20-1|TRBD2|.
CSARPPSGETDTQYF
TGCAGTGCCCGTCCGCCTAGCGGGGAAACAGATACGCAGTATTTT
>TRBJ1-1|TRBV12-3/TRBV12-4|.|.
CASSRRGGDTEAFF
TGTGCCAGCAGCCGCCGAGGGGGGGACACTGAAGCTTTCTTT
>TRBJ2-6|TRBV14|TRBD1|once
CASSQVHLRGSGTGKPPGANVLTF
TGTGCCAGCAGCCAAGTCCACCTCCGAGGCTCCGGGACAGGGAAACCCCCTGGGGCCAACGTCCTGACTTTC
>TRBJ2-7|TRBV11-2|.|.
CASSVGGATYEQYF
TGTGCCAGCAGCGTAGGGGGAGCGACCTACGAGCAGTACTTC
>TRBJ2-3|TRBV29-1|.|few
CSVPTITDTQYF
TGCAGCGTCCCGACAATCACAGATACGCAGTATTTT
>TRBJ2-5|TRBV21-1|.|few
CASSTSGKETQYF
TGTGCCAGCAGCACTAGCGGGAAAGAGACCCAGTACTTC
>TRBJ2-3|TRBV6-2/TRBV6-3|.|.
CASSYIRPGDTQYF
TGTGCCAGCAGCTACATACGGCCCGGGGATACGCAGTATTTT
>TRBJ1-2|TRBV3-1|TRBD1|once
CASSPLRQGYGYTF
TGTGCCAGCAGCCCGTTAAGACAGGGCTATGGCTACACCTTC
>TRBJ2-7|TRBV5-4|.|.
CASSLAGLDEQYF
TGTGCCAGCAGCTTGGCAGGGTTGGACGAGCAGTACTTC
>TRBJ2-7|TRBV3-1|.|.
CASSQVWAGPSDEQYF
TGTGCCAGCAGCCAAGTGTGGGCAGGGCCGAGCGACGAGCAGTACTTC
>TRBJ2-5|TRBV12-3/TRBV12-4|.|.
CASSHARRGETQYF
TGTGCCAGCAGTCATGCTAGAAGGGGAGAGACCCAGTACTTC
>TRBJ1-4|TRBV12-3/TRBV12-4|.|.
CASRTAINEKLFF
TGTGCCAGCAGAACAGCGATTAATGAAAAACTGTTTTTT
>TRBJ2-3|TRBV7-8|TRBD1|.
CASSPDRGRWNTQYF
TGTGCCAGCAGCCCGGACAGGGGAAGGTGGAATACGCAGTATTTT
>TRBJ2-1|TRBV19|.|.
CASQPQASSYNEQFF
TGTGCCAGTCAGCCCCAGGCGAGCTCCTACAATGAGCAGTTCTTC
>TRBJ1-2|TRBV5-6|.|.
CASSLGSQSNYGYTF
TGTGCCAGCAGCTTGGGCAGCCAGTCGAACTATGGCTACACCTTC
>TRBJ2-7|TRBV3-1|.|once
CASSQVPGRQFPYEQYF
TGTGCCAGCAGCCAAGTGCCCGGGAGACAGTTTCCCTACGAGCAGTACTTC
>TRBJ2-1|TRBV20-1|TRBD2|.
CSARVVAGGSSYNEQFF
TGCAGTGCTAGAGTGGTAGCGGGGGGTAGCTCCTACAATGAGCAGTTCTTC
>TRBJ1-1|TRBV5-1|TRBD1|.
CASTLGVTGRNTEAFF
TGCGCCAGCACCCTGGGCGTGACAGGGCGGAACACTGAAGCTTTCTTT
>TRBJ2-6|TRBV3-1|.|.
CASSQAPVSGANVLTF
TGTGCCAGCAGCCAGGCCCCCGTATCTGGGGCCAACGTCCTGACTTTC
>TRBJ2-3|TRBV18|TRBD2|once
CASSPPLAGVTTQYF
TGTGCCAGCTCACCACCGTTAGCGGGGGTCACTACGCAGTATTTT
>TRBJ2-3|TRBV20-1|.|.
CSAPRDGSLRHTQYF
TGCAGTGCGCCCAGGGATGGGTCCCTCCGGCATACGCAGTATTTT
>TRBJ2-3|TRBV15|.|.
CATSAAGTVTDTQYF
TGTGCCACCAGCGCCGCTGGGACCGTCACAGATACGCAGTATTTT
>TRBJ1-2|TRBV5-1|.|.
CASSPVTESYGYTF
TGCGCCAGCAGCCCTGTGACAGAATCCTATGGCTACACCTTC
>TRBJ1-2|TRBV9|TRBD1|once
CASSVTGVPYYGYTF
TGTGCCAGCAGCGTCACAGGGGTCCCTTACTATGGCTACACCTTC
>TRBJ1-1|TRBV3-1|TRBD1|.
CASSQDVGQGSTEAFF
TGTGCCAGCAGCCAAGATGTGGGACAGGGGAGCACTGAAGCTTTCTTT
>TRBJ2-5|TRBV6-1|.|.
CASSRAGAPQETQYF
TGTGCCAGCAGCCGGGCAGGGGCCCCCCAAGAGACCCAGTACTTC
>TRBJ2-7|TRBV6-1|.|few
CASSEIGQAYEQYF
TGTGCCAGCAGTGAAATCGGGCAGGCCTACGAGCAGTACTTC
>TRBJ1-2|TRBV6-6|.|.
CASSYSRDTGAYGYTF
TGTGCCAGCAGTTACTCGAGGGACACCGGAGCCTATGGCTACACCTTC
>TRBJ2-1|TRBV5-5|.|.
CASSQKGTDEQFF
TGTGCCAGCAGTCAAAAGGGTACGGATGAGCAGTTCTTC
>TRBJ2-6|TRBV5-1|.|.
CASSLEVISGANVLTF
TGCGCCAGCAGCTTGGAGGTGATCTCTGGGGCCAACGTCCTGACTTTC
>TRBJ1-4|TRBV6-5|.|.
CASRGWEKLFF
TGTGCCAGCAGGGGTTGGGAAAAACTGTTTTTT
>TRBJ2-4|TRBV11-2|.|.
CASSWDSGIQYF
TGTGCCAGCAGCTGGGACAGCGGGATTCAGTACTTC
>TRBJ2-5|TRBV15|.|.
CATSRSPDRLETQYF
TGTGCCACCAGCAGATCCCCCGACAGGTTGGAGACCCAGTACTTC
>TRBJ2-7|TRBV10-3|.|.
CAISPQSYEQYF
TGTGCCATCAGCCCACAGAGCTACGAGCAGTACTTC
>TRBJ1-2|TRBV7-9|TRBD1|.
CASSPLGQGPRYGYTF
TGTGCCAGCAGCCCACTAGGACAGGGGCCTCGCTATGGCTACACCTTC
>TRBJ2-7|TRBV7-9|.|few
CASSKPDYEQYF
TGTGCCAGCAGCAAACCCGACTATGAGCAGTACTTC